The rows below give T cell receptor beta chains drawn from one sample of a study of blood T cell repertoires in COVID-19. Method: immunoSEQ multiplex PCR; TCRdb's copy keeps in-frame clones and lacks some. This table holds about 50,000 clones, about 82% found once. The sequenced sample was peripheral blood. The receptors derive from a woman aged 55-75 years with acute or convalescent COVID-19. Each CDR3 is given with its conserved first and last residue. A D gene is named only where the DNA matches it firmly. Size is omitted from some rows. Given values are once, few, many or a class for expanded clones.

d_call	clone_size	v_call	j_call	cdr3_aa	cdr3_nt
NA	NA	TRBV28	TRBJ2-7	CASSPRTAVRGQYF	TGTGCCAGCAGCCCTAGGACAGCCGTACGAGGGCAGTACTTC
NA	NA	TRBV15	TRBJ2-2	CATSRGSLGSNTGELFF	TGTGCCACCAGCAGAGGCTCCCTAGGATCGAACACCGGGGAGCTGTTTTTT
TRBD2	NA	TRBV5-1	TRBJ2-3	CASSLGGTSGTDTQYF	TGCGCCAGCAGCTTGGGTGGGACTAGCGGCACAGATACGCAGTATTTT
TRBD1	NA	TRBV29-1	TRBJ2-1	CSAGQGVLKDNEQFF	TGCAGCGCAGGACAGGGGGTTTTGAAAGACAATGAGCAGTTCTTC
TRBD1	NA	TRBV5-4	TRBJ1-1	CASSRDREGAFF	TGTGCCAGCAGTAGGGACAGGGAGGGAGCTTTCTTT
NA	few	TRBV6-5	TRBJ1-2	CASSSQRGRGGYTF	TGTGCCAGCAGTTCCCAAAGGGGCCGTGGTGGCTACACCTTC
NA	few	TRBV27	TRBJ1-5	CASSSVENNQPQHF	TGTGCCAGCAGTTCAGTGGAGAATAATCAGCCCCAGCATTTT
TRBD1	NA	TRBV5-5	TRBJ1-2	CASSSGQAMNYGYTF	TGTGCCAGCAGCTCCGGACAGGCGATGAACTATGGCTACACCTTC
NA	NA	TRBV5-1	TRBJ1-4	CASSRGYARTSNEKLFF	TGCGCCAGCAGCCGCGGGTATGCAAGGACTTCTAATGAAAAACTGTTTTTT
NA	NA	TRBV11-2	TRBJ1-5	CASSPGGVSNQPQHF	TGTGCCAGCAGCCCGGGGGGGGTGAGCAATCAGCCCCAGCATTTT
TRBD1	NA	TRBV29-1	TRBJ1-5	CSVIQGALPNQPQHF	TGCAGCGTTATACAGGGGGCCCTCCCCAATCAGCCCCAGCATTTT
NA	NA	TRBV6-1	TRBJ2-1	CASSEVAGSYNEQFF	TGTGCCAGCAGTGAAGTGGCGGGTTCCTACAATGAGCAGTTCTTC
TRBD1	NA	TRBV5-8	TRBJ2-5	CASSFRTGQETQYF	TGTGCCAGCAGCTTTAGGACAGGACAAGAGACCCAGTACTTC
TRBD1	NA	TRBV18	TRBJ1-2	CASSRLRDRGSSNYGYTF	TGTGCCAGCTCACGATTACGGGACAGGGGGAGTTCTAACTATGGCTACACCTTC
TRBD2	NA	TRBV5-1	TRBJ2-5	CASSLEASGRLETQYF	TGCGCCAGCAGCTTGGAGGCTAGCGGGAGGTTGGAGACCCAGTACTTC
TRBD1	few	TRBV5-1	TRBJ1-1	CASRRDRGPTEAFF	TGCGCCAGCAGACGGGACAGGGGTCCCACTGAAGCTTTCTTT
TRBD2	NA	TRBV7-2	TRBJ2-5	CASSALPGLAGASKETQYF	TGTGCCAGCAGCGCCCTTCCGGGACTAGCGGGAGCTTCTAAAGAGACCCAGTACTTC
TRBD1	once	TRBV6-1	TRBJ1-1	CASSVGIGQGTVGAFF	TGTGCCAGCAGTGTCGGGATCGGACAGGGAACTGTTGGAGCTTTCTTT
NA	NA	TRBV5-1	TRBJ2-1	CASSLQAGTYNEQFF	TGCGCCAGCAGCTTGCAAGCGGGGACATACAATGAGCAGTTCTTC
NA	NA	TRBV7-9	TRBJ1-2	CASSLFAGGAYGYTF	TGTGCCAGCAGCTTATTCGCCGGGGGGGCCTATGGCTACACCTTC
NA	NA	TRBV28	TRBJ1-2	CASSPPVYYGHTF	TGTGCCAGCAGTCCCCCTGTGTACTATGGCCACACCTTC
NA	once	TRBV2	TRBJ2-5	CASSESSETQYF	TGTGCCAGCAGTGAATCTAGTGAGACCCAGTACTTC
TRBD1	NA	TRBV19	TRBJ1-4	CASRDDRGREKLFF	TGTGCCAGTAGGGATGACAGGGGGCGTGAAAAACTGTTTTTT
NA	NA	TRBV30	TRBJ1-5	CAWSVPNRNSNQPQHF	TGTGCCTGGAGTGTACCGAACAGAAATAGCAATCAGCCCCAGCATTTT
NA	NA	TRBV27	TRBJ1-4	CASSSTGRISTNEKLFF	TGTGCCAGCAGTTCGACAGGTAGAATCTCAACTAATGAAAAACTGTTTTTT
TRBD2	NA	TRBV5-1	TRBJ2-5	CASSRQTSALSETQYF	TGCGCCAGCAGCCGTCAGACTAGCGCCCTGTCGGAGACCCAGTACTTC